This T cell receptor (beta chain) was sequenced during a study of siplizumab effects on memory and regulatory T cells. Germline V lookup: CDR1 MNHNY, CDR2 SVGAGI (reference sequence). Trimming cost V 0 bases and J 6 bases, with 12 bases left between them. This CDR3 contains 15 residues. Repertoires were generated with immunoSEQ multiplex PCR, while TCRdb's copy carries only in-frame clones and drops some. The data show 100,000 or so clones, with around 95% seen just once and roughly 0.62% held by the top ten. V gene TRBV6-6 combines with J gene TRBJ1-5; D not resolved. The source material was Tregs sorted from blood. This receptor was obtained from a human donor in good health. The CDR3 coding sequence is TGTGCCAGCAGTTACTCGGCAGAGGTTGGTCAGCCCCAGCATTTT. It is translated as CASSYSAEVGQPQHF.